Listed below are T cell receptor beta chains from one sample, sequenced in a study of blood T cell repertoires in COVID-19. TCRdb's copy holds only in-frame clones and misses some; the assay was immunoSEQ multiplex PCR. The sample holds a few hundred thousand clones, 70% to 90% seen once. Sequencing was performed on PBMCs or T cells enriched from blood (not recorded which). Receptor source: a woman under 40 who had been exposed to COVID-19. The CDR3 runs from the conserved cysteine through the conserved F or W. The D gene is left open where the match is weak. A clone size is listed for some rows: how often the clone was seen (once, few, many), or a class if it is expanded.

>-|-|TRBV6-6|TRBJ2-1
CASSYVYEQFF
TGTGCCAGCAGTTACGTCTATGAGCAGTTCTTC
>-|TRBD1|TRBV10-3|TRBJ1-4
CAIRPGQGDEKLFF
TGTGCCATCAGACCGGGACAGGGGGATGAAAAACTGTTTTTT
>-|-|TRBV29-1|TRBJ2-1
CSVEDLVRRSTNEQFF
TGCAGCGTTGAAGATCTGGTTCGGCGGTCGACCAATGAGCAGTTCTTC
>-|TRBD1|TRBV30|TRBJ1-2
CAWSVLHRGGYTF
TGTGCCTGGAGTGTACTCCACAGGGGTGGCTACACCTTC
>-|-|TRBV3-1/TRBV3-2|TRBJ1-2
CASSQIFEGYTF
TGTGCCAGCAGCCAGATTTTTGAGGGCTACACCTTC
>-|-|TRBV5-4|TRBJ1-1
CASSPATNTEAFF
TGTGCCAGCAGCCCTGCGACAAACACTGAAGCTTTCTTT
>few|TRBD2|TRBV27|TRBJ2-7
CAIKRGAYEQYF
TGTGCCATCAAACGGGGGGCCTACGAGCAGTACTTC
>-|TRBD2|TRBV15|TRBJ2-5
CATSRGLADTLQYF
TGTGCCACCAGCAGGGGACTAGCAGACACCCTCCAGTACTTC
>-|-|TRBV2|TRBJ2-3
CASSEGAGTDTQYF
TGTGCCAGCAGTGAAGGGGCAGGCACAGATACGCAGTATTTT
>-|-|TRBV4-2|TRBJ1-3
CASSQEQMGFLISGNTIYF
TGTGCCAGCAGCCAAGAACAGATGGGTTTCCTGATCTCTGGAAACACCATATATTTT
>-|-|TRBV12-3/TRBV12-4|TRBJ1-1
CASSFRRTEAFF
TGTGCCAGCAGTTTTCGGAGGACTGAAGCTTTCTTT
>-|TRBD1|TRBV10-3|TRBJ1-2
CAISEWQGGGYTF
TGTGCCATCAGTGAGTGGCAGGGGGGTGGCTACACCTTC
>-|-|TRBV12-3/TRBV12-4|TRBJ1-6
CASSLAPDSPLHF
TGTGCCAGCAGTTTAGCGCCGGATTCACCCCTCCACTTT
>-|-|TRBV2|TRBJ1-3
CASSVTGISGNTIYF
TGTGCCAGCAGTGTGACAGGCATCTCTGGAAACACCATATATTTT
>-|TRBD1|TRBV19|TRBJ2-4
CASSPGTVRNIQYF
TGTGCCAGTAGTCCAGGGACAGTAAGAAACATTCAGTACTTC
>-|-|TRBV10-3|TRBJ2-3
CAITGDTDTQYF
TGTGCCATCACAGGGGACACAGATACGCAGTATTTT
>few|-|TRBV7-9|TRBJ1-6
CASSSYRDSPLHF
TGTGCCAGCAGCTCCTACAGGGATTCACCCCTCCACTTT
>-|-|TRBV19|TRBJ1-1
CASSILPRDGEAFF
TGTGCCAGTAGTATATTGCCCAGGGATGGGGAAGCTTTCTTT
>once|TRBD2|TRBV4-1|TRBJ2-1
CASGTSGGPYDEQFF
TGCGCCAGCGGTACTAGCGGGGGGCCCTACGATGAGCAGTTCTTC
>-|TRBD2|TRBV27|TRBJ2-5
CASSYQGLAETQYF
TGTGCCAGCAGTTACCAGGGACTAGCAGAGACCCAGTACTTC
>once|-|TRBV19|TRBJ2-2
CASWDTSVTGELFF
TGTGCCAGCTGGGACACTAGCGTCACCGGGGAGCTGTTTTTT
>-|-|TRBV19|TRBJ2-7
CASTETGRIHEQYF
TGTGCCAGTACCGAGACAGGTCGCATCCACGAGCAGTACTTC
>once|-|TRBV5-1|TRBJ1-3
CASSLPDSKNTIYF
TGCGCCAGCAGCTTGCCGGACAGTAAAAACACCATATATTTT
>-|-|TRBV4-1|TRBJ2-7
CASSLETETSYEQYF
TGCGCCAGCAGCCTGGAGACAGAGACTTCGTACGAGCAGTACTTC
>-|TRBD1|TRBV5-1|TRBJ2-7
CASRAGTGAYEQYF
TGCGCCAGCAGGGCCGGGACAGGGGCCTACGAGCAGTACTTC
>-|TRBD1|TRBV5-6|TRBJ1-2
CASSGTNRGHGYTF
TGTGCCAGCAGCGGGACCAACAGGGGGCATGGCTACACCTTC
>-|-|TRBV10-3|TRBJ1-5
CAISESHQPQHF
TGTGCCATCAGTGAAAGCCATCAGCCCCAGCATTTT
>once|-|TRBV5-1|TRBJ1-6
CASSLDPGLSYNSPLHF
TGCGCCAGCAGCTTGGACCCAGGGTTATCCTATAATTCACCCCTCCACTTT
>-|TRBD1|TRBV7-2|TRBJ1-5
CASSSPDRGSNQPQHF
TGTGCCAGCAGCTCTCCGGACAGGGGGAGCAATCAGCCCCAGCATTTT
>-|-|TRBV27|TRBJ1-4
CASSLSGLGEKLFF
TGTGCCAGCAGTTTATCCGGGTTGGGTGAAAAACTGTTTTTT
>-|-|TRBV18|TRBJ1-2
CASSPPSTVVGYTF
TGTGCCAGCTCACCGCCCTCGACAGTGGTTGGCTACACCTTC
>few|TRBD1|TRBV11-2|TRBJ1-1
CASSVNRGDTEAFF
TGTGCCAGCAGCGTCAACAGGGGAGACACTGAAGCTTTCTTT
>-|-|TRBV2|TRBJ1-1
CASCGDRGTEAFF
TGTGCCAGCTGTGGGGATAGGGGCACTGAAGCTTTCTTT
>-|TRBD1|TRBV4-2|TRBJ1-5
CASSDHDRGPYQPQHF
TGTGCCAGCAGCGACCATGACAGGGGGCCCTATCAGCCCCAGCATTTT
>-|-|TRBV3-1/TRBV3-2|TRBJ2-5
CASSQVDRSPKTQYF
TGTGCCAGCAGCCAGGTCGACAGGTCCCCAAAGACCCAGTACTTC
>-|-|TRBV10-2|TRBJ1-1
CASSEAGVGTEAFF
TGCGCCAGCAGTGAAGCAGGGGTGGGGACTGAAGCTTTCTTT
>-|-|TRBV24-1|TRBJ1-2
CATSDSRVGYTF
TGTGCCACCAGTGATTCCCGGGTTGGCTACACCTTC
>-|-|TRBV5-1|TRBJ1-2
CASSLGQPGASNYGYTF
TGCGCCAGCAGCTTAGGACAGCCGGGCGCCTCTAACTATGGCTACACCTTC
>-|TRBD1|TRBV24-1|TRBJ1-2
CATSDFVGDRGFFGYTF
TGTGCCACCAGTGATTTCGTGGGGGACAGGGGTTTTTTTGGCTACACCTTC
>-|-|TRBV2|TRBJ1-2
CASSEARTDYTF
TGTGCCAGCAGTGAAGCCAGGACAGATTACACCTTC
>-|TRBD2|TRBV9|TRBJ2-1
CASNGGDYNEQFF
TGTGCCAGCAACGGGGGGGATTACAATGAGCAGTTCTTC
>-|-|TRBV11-2|TRBJ1-6
CASSPSAGPFSPLHF
TGTGCCAGCAGCCCCTCTGCAGGGCCCTTTTCACCCCTCCACTTT
>-|TRBD2|TRBV5-5|TRBJ2-6
CASSLSFGRGELRANVLTF
TGTGCCAGCAGCTTGAGTTTTGGTCGGGGGGAGCTCCGGGCCAACGTCCTGACTTTC
>-|TRBD1|TRBV27|TRBJ1-5
CASSSLGTDDQPQHF
TGTGCCAGCAGCTCCCTCGGGACAGATGATCAGCCCCAGCATTTT
>few|-|TRBV18|TRBJ2-1
CASSPFGSSYNEQFF
TGTGCCAGCTCTCCTTTCGGTAGCTCCTACAATGAGCAGTTCTTC
>-|TRBD1|TRBV27|TRBJ2-7
CASSLRDRGSEQYF
TGTGCCAGCAGCCTCCGGGACAGGGGTTCCGAGCAGTACTTC
>-|-|TRBV6-5|TRBJ1-6
CASRLTESYNSPLHF
TGTGCCAGCAGGCTTACAGAGTCCTATAATTCACCCCTCCACTTT
>-|-|TRBV2|TRBJ2-1
CASKADSSYNEQFF
TGTGCCAGCAAGGCGGACAGCTCCTACAATGAGCAGTTCTTC
>-|-|TRBV19|TRBJ1-1
CASNRIPTQTAFF
TGTGCCAGTAATCGAATTCCGACTCAGACGGCTTTCTTT
>-|TRBD2|TRBV2|TRBJ2-1
CASSRTSGGEEQFF
TGTGCCAGCAGTCGGACTAGCGGGGGGGAAGAGCAGTTCTTC
>-|TRBD1|TRBV11-2|TRBJ1-1
CASSLTGALNTEAFF
TGTGCCAGCAGCTTAACAGGGGCCTTGAACACTGAAGCTTTCTTT
>-|-|TRBV7-2|TRBJ1-1
CASSFPRGAPNTEAFF
TGTGCCAGCAGCTTCCCGCGGGGGGCCCCGAACACTGAAGCTTTCTTT
>-|-|TRBV7-8|TRBJ2-7
CASSTTVDYEQYF
TGTGCCAGCAGCACGACAGTGGACTACGAGCAGTACTTC
>-|-|TRBV10-3|TRBJ2-3
CAITPGGMGTDTQYF
TGTGCCATCACCCCAGGGGGGATGGGGACAGATACGCAGTATTTT
>-|-|TRBV28|TRBJ1-6
CASMLTLGGDSPLHF
TGTGCCAGCATGCTAACCTTAGGGGGGGATTCACCCCTCCACTTT